The 29 T cell receptor beta chains given below trace back to one sample, sequenced in a study of cytomegalovirus exposure and HLA in healthy donors. The PCR ran on 60 Vbeta and 13 Jbeta primers. Generated by immunoSEQ multiplex PCR, the TCRdb table keeps only in-frame clones and is missing some. This table holds under 150,000 clones, around 80% found once. Input material: PBMCs. The origin of the receptors is a middle-aged woman in good health and CMV-seronegative.

J is TRBJ2-2 and V is TRBV2, with TRBD2 matching 10 bases. The CDR3 extends over 14 amino acids. V lost 6 bases to trimming and J lost 6 bases; unmatched junction nucleotides: 4. CDR1 and CDR2 (germline): SNHLY, FYNNEI. CDR3 bases: TGTGCCAGCAGGGAGCGGGAGGGCCCCGGGGAGCTGTTTTTT. Amino acid sequence: CASREREGPGELFF.

The J gene is TRBJ2-2, the V gene TRBV2, with 8 bases that match TRBD1. The trim removed 5 bases at V and 0 bases at J, leaving 5 bases unmatched. The CDR3 is 16 amino acids. CDR1 and CDR2 from the germline V gene are SNHLY and FYNNEI. The CDR3 region is CASSPDRATNTGELFF. As DNA, the CDR3 is TGTGCCAGCAGTCCGGACAGGGCCACGAACACCGGGGAGCTGTTTTTT.

The chain joins TRBV9 to TRBJ2-1, with 7 bases lining up with TRBD2. Germline V CDR1 and CDR2: SGDLS, YYNGEE. After removal of 4 bases from V and 1 base from J, the junction contained 2 bases not matched to a gene. This CDR3 region has 14 residues. The CDR3 DNA follows: TGTGCCAGCAGCCCGGGGGGTTCCTACAATGAGCAGTTCTTC. It codes for CASSPGGSYNEQFF.

The J gene is TRBJ1-3, the V gene TRBV7-2; the match to TRBD1 covers 11 bases. The CDR3 is 15 residues long. The ends lost 4 bases at V and 4 bases at J; junction bases unmatched: 3. Germline V lookup: CDR1 SGHTA, CDR2 FQGNSA. CDR3 in DNA: TGTGCCAGCAGCTCGGACAGGGGGCCCGGAAACACCATATATTTT. It encodes CASSSDRGPGNTIYF.

This sequence joins TRBV7-3 and TRBJ2-1, with 15 bases identical to TRBD2. V trimming: 0 bases; J trimming: 15 bases; junction bases outside the gene matches: 6. Germline CDR1 reads SGHTA; CDR2 reads FQGTGA. The CDR3 contains 15 residues. The CDR3 loop reads CASSLTGTSGGPGFF. The DNA for the CDR3 is TGTGCCAGCAGCTTAACAGGGACTAGCGGGGGGCCTGGGTTCTTC.

The V gene is TRBV5-1, the J gene TRBJ2-3; D is perhaps TRBD2 (6 bases). Trimming cost V 2 bases and J 2 bases, with 18 bases left between them. The CDR3 consists of 17 residues. CDR1 SGHRS and CDR2 YFSETQ come from the germline V gene. CDR3 loop: CASSLAVDRDSTDTQYF. CDR3 DNA: TGCGCCAGCAGCTTAGCTGTTGACCGGGACTCCACAGATACGCAGTATTTT.

This clone has just a few counts. The CDR3 loop is CASRRTGRNSPLHF. Written as DNA, the CDR3 is TGTGCCAGCAGAAGAACAGGGCGTAATTCACCCCTCCACTTT. The J gene is TRBJ1-6, the V gene TRBV6-5; D perhaps matches TRBD1 (6 bases). Germline CDR1 MNHEY, CDR2 SVGAGI. Trimming cost V 6 bases and J 6 bases, with 12 bases left between them. The CDR3 is 14 residues long.

This clone was picked up one time. The J gene is TRBJ2-7, the V gene TRBV7-9; D is undetermined. The CDR3 covers 11 residues. With 5 bases removed from V and 2 bases from J, the gap between germline ends came to 4 bases. Germline V gene sequence: CDR1 SEHNR, CDR2 FQNEAQ (reference sequence). The chain's CDR3 is CASSVAYEQYF. The DNA of the CDR3 is TGTGCCAGCAGCGTCGCCTACGAGCAGTACTTC.

V is TRBV4-1 and J is TRBJ2-7, with 14 bases matching TRBD2. CDR3 size: 16 residues. The V segment lost 0 bases and the J segment 3 bases; nucleotides outside the gene matches: 1. Looked up from germline, CDR1 is MGHRA and CDR2 is YSYEKL. The CDR3 loop reads CASSQEGLAGVYEQYF. As DNA, the CDR3 is TGCGCCAGCAGCCAAGAGGGACTAGCGGGGGTCTACGAGCAGTACTTC.

The chain combines TRBV4-2 with TRBJ2-3; 11 bases agree with TRBD2. The CDR3 extends over 15 amino acids. V was clipped by 0 bases and J by 6 bases; unmatched bases: 2. Germline assignment: CDR1 LGHNA and CDR2 YNFKEQ. The CDR3 reads CASSQDRTSGDTQYF. The CDR3 region has the DNA TGTGCCAGCAGCCAAGATCGGACTAGCGGGGATACGCAGTATTTT.

The chain uses TRBV6-4 and TRBJ2-1; 9 bases map to TRBD2. CDR1 and CDR2 from the germline V gene are MRHNA and SNTAGT. V lost 8 bases, J lost 8 bases, and 7 bases stayed unmatched. CDR3 length: 13 amino acids. DNA of the CDR3: TGTGCCAGCGATGGGACTAGCTCGCATGAGCAGTTCTTC. Residues: CASDGTSSHEQFF.

This clone was picked up a small number of times. This sequence joins TRBV14 and TRBJ2-1; D is possibly TRBD1 (5 bases). Germline CDR1 and CDR2: SGHDN and FVKESK. The CDR3 is made up of 21 amino acids. V lost 0 bases and J lost 0, with 24 bases in between. CDR3 nucleotides: TGTGCCAGCAGCCAAGAAATGTTAGGGGATTTTGGCCCTAGCTCCTACAATGAGCAGTTCTTC. It translates to CASSQEMLGDFGPSSYNEQFF.

The chain employs TRBV2 and TRBJ1-4, with D maybe TRBD1 (5 bases). Trimming cost V 8 bases and J 5 bases, with 12 bases left between them. CDR1 and CDR2 from the germline V gene are SNHLY and FYNNEI. The CDR3 contains 13 residues. The CDR3 nucleotides read TGTGCCAGCTTAAGGGGTACCAATGAAAAACTGTTTTTT. Protein: CASLRGTNEKLFF.

The chain couples TRBV7-2 to TRBJ2-7, with TRBD2 identical over 11 bases. Trimming cost V 2 bases and J 4 bases; bases outside gene matches: 16. There are 19 residues in the CDR3. Germline V gene lookup returns CDR1 SGHTA and CDR2 FQGNSA. The CDR3 DNA reads TGTGCCAGCAGCTTATATCTAGCGGGAGGTGAAACGCGGTCATACGAGCAGTACTTC. Translated: CASSLYLAGGETRSYEQYF.

This clone is large (0.1 to 1%) within its sample. The chain combines TRBV4-3 with TRBJ1-4; 10 positions agree with TRBD1. This CDR3 contains 16 residues. In germline, CDR1 is LGHNA, CDR2 YSLEER. With V trimmed by 0 bases and J by 8 bases, 6 bases remained unmatched. CDR3 region: CASSQDLGQGSEKLFF. As DNA, the CDR3 is TGCGCCAGCAGCCAAGATCTGGGACAGGGGAGCGAAAAACTGTTTTTT.

The rearrangement joins TRBV7-2 to TRBJ2-3; D might be TRBD1 (6 bases). Trimming took 4 bases from V and 0 from J, leaving 11 bases between them. CDR1 is SGHTA and CDR2 is FQGNSA in the germline V gene. The CDR3 contains 15 residues. The CDR3 region has the DNA TGTGCCAGCAGCTGGCGGACAGAGAGCACAGATACGCAGTATTTT. It codes for CASSWRTESTDTQYF.

The V and J genes are TRBV6-6 and TRBJ1-5; no clear D gene. CDR3 length: 14 amino acids. V dropped 5 bases and J dropped 6 bases, with 14 bases sitting between them. CDR1 and CDR2 (germline): MNHNY, SVGAGI (reference sequence). The chain's CDR3 is CASSNKQWSQPQHF. The CDR3 DNA is TGTGCCAGCAGTAATAAACAGTGGTCTCAGCCCCAGCATTTT.

The chain joins TRBV6-5 to TRBJ1-6; a weak D match, TRBD1 (5 bases). Between the trimmed V and J ends, which lost 8 bases and 7 bases, there was a span of 9 bases. Germline V lookup: CDR1 MNHEY, CDR2 SVGAGI. The CDR3 covers 12 residues. CDR3 residues: CASGANNSPLHF. The CDR3 DNA follows: TGTGCCAGCGGGGCAAACAATTCACCCCTCCACTTT.

The chain combines TRBV11-2 with TRBJ1-1; tentatively, D is TRBD1 (6 bases). Trimming removed 1 base from V and 7 bases from J, with 13 bases in between. Germline V lookup: CDR1 SGHAT, CDR2 FQNNGV. This CDR3 is built from 14 residues. The DNA for the CDR3 is TGTGCCAGCAGCTTAGGTGGGGGCACCGATGAAGCTTTCTTT. Protein product: CASSLGGGTDEAFF.

The rearrangement links TRBV19 to TRBJ1-6; 7 bases line up with TRBD1. The CDR3 has 13 residues. Per the germline V gene, CDR1 is LNHDA and CDR2 is SQIVND (reference sequence). The J segment lost 8 bases and the V segment lost 4 bases, leaving 2 bases of the junction unmatched. CDR3 coding DNA: TGTGCCAGTAGTACAACAGGGGATTCACCCCTCCACTTT. Protein: CASSTTGDSPLHF.

The V gene is TRBV5-1, the J gene TRBJ1-2, with TRBD1 matching over 7 bases. There are 13 residues in the CDR3. V gave up 5 bases and J gave up 8 bases; unmatched junction bases: 9. The germline V gene has CDR1 SGHRS and CDR2 YFSETQ. Here the CDR3 reads CASREGTVKGYTF. CDR3 DNA: TGCGCCAGCAGGGAAGGGACAGTCAAGGGCTACACCTTC.

The rearrangement uses TRBV9 and TRBJ2-3; a weak D match, TRBD1 (5 bases). The CDR3 runs to 15 residues. Trimming stripped 0 bases from V and 3 bases from J, with 11 bases between. Germline values: CDR1 SGDLS, CDR2 YYNGEE. DNA for the CDR3: TGTGCCAGCAGCGTAGGGGGCCTCTCGACAGATACGCAGTATTTT. As protein: CASSVGGLSTDTQYF.

This chain uses TRBV5-1 with TRBJ2-3; 9 bases agree with TRBD2. The CDR3 consists of 20 residues. Germline assignment: CDR1 SGHRS and CDR2 YFSETQ. J was trimmed by 2 bases and V by 0 bases; bases with no gene match: 16. CDR3 DNA: TGCGCCAGCAGCTTGGGATTTGCTATGGCGGGGGGGCCTATCACAGATACGCAGTATTTT. It codes for CASSLGFAMAGGPITDTQYF.

The chain recombines TRBV21-1 with TRBJ2-2; TRBD2 is the table's D call, not checked against the DNA. TRBV21-1 is tagged as a pseudogene. This CDR3 is 13 amino acids long. In nucleotides, the CDR3 is TGTGCCAGCAGCAAGAGGAGTGCCGGGGAGCTGTTTTTT. As protein: CASSKRSAGELFF.

The rearrangement links TRBV2 to TRBJ2-2; D possibly corresponds to TRBD1 (6 bases). There are 16 residues in the CDR3. Germline assignment: CDR1 SNHLY and CDR2 FYNNEI. V was shortened by 8 bases and J by 1 base, with 17 bases between the two germline ends. CDR3 loop: CASVSGQGKNTGELFF. The DNA for the CDR3 is TGTGCCAGCGTCTCGGGGCAGGGGAAGAACACCGGGGAGCTGTTTTTT.

V gene TRBV5-4 combines with J gene TRBJ1-1, with 11 bases that match TRBD1. The CDR3 contains 17 residues. In germline, CDR1 is SGHNT, CDR2 YYREEE (reference sequence). V was clipped by 0 bases and J by 4 bases; unmatched bases: 8. The chain's CDR3 is CASSLGGQGAISTEAFF. The DNA for the CDR3 is TGTGCCAGCAGCTTGGGTGGACAGGGGGCGATAAGCACTGAAGCTTTCTTT.

CDR3 sequence: CASSLWAGQGNQPQHF. As DNA, the CDR3 is TGTGCCAGCAGCTTATGGGCGGGACAGGGCAATCAGCCCCAGCATTTT. The chain joins TRBV7-9 to TRBJ1-5, with 8 bases fitting TRBD1. The CDR3 extends over 16 amino acids. V shed 2 bases and J 2 bases; nucleotides not matched to a gene: 5. CDR1 is SEHNR, CDR2 FQNEAQ, per germline (reference sequence).

In its sample, this clone was seen a few times. The CDR3 DNA follows: TGTGCCAGCAGGCCGGGACAGAATCAGCCCCAGCATTTT. The encoded protein is CASRPGQNQPQHF. The rearrangement links TRBV6-5 to TRBJ1-5, with TRBD1 matching 7 bases. Germline loops: CDR1 MNHEY, CDR2 SVGAGI. This CDR3 spans 13 amino acids. With V trimmed by 6 bases and J by 4 bases, 3 bases remained unmatched.

The chain couples TRBV7-9 to TRBJ2-7; tentatively, D is TRBD2 (5 bases). Germline CDR1 and CDR2: SEHNR and FQNEAQ (reference sequence). Trimming took off 5 bases at V and 7 bases at J, with 18 bases between the two ends. There are 14 residues in the CDR3. The CDR3 region has the DNA TGTGCCAGCAGCCCTCCGAGGGCCTGGCAAGAGCAGTACTTC. It translates to CASSPPRAWQEQYF.